This record covers a single T cell receptor beta chain. As handled by the study authors: Estimates of nucleated cell counts were drawn from the amplification of reference gene primers. Only in-frame clones appear in the TCRdb table, and some are missing; sequencing was by immunoSEQ multiplex PCR. V and J calls and clone size are copied from that table; D and trimming were computed from the DNA. The data show 180,000 or so clones, about 88% seen once. The sample belongs to a study of blood T cell repertoires in COVID-19. Overall study: Specimens from acute and convalescent COVID-19 originated in the United States, Italy and Spain. In each case, the material was cDNA or gDNA derived from T cells, B-cell-depleted T cells, or PBMCs.

The CDR3 length is 15 residues. The junction had 8 bases not matched to a gene; V was cut back by 3 bases and J by 7 bases. CDR1 is LNHDA, CDR2 SQIVND, per germline (reference sequence). This TCR came from a man younger than 30 with acute or convalescent COVID-19. What was sequenced was peripheral blood. The rearrangement joins TRBV19 to TRBJ1-5, with 8 bases identical to TRBD1. The CDR3 reads CASSMGRGREQPQHF. CDR3 in DNA: TGTGCCAGTAGTATGGGCAGGGGGCGTGAGCAGCCCCAGCATTTT.